This T cell receptor (beta chain) was identified during a study of CD8 T cells in Susac syndrome. After extraction with the RNeasy kit, roughly 0.45 to 1 ug of the RNA was reverse transcribed using random hexamers. A single record per CDR3 protein comes from TCRdb applying MiXCR to the immunoSEQ multiplex PCR reads. The sample holds about 140,000 distinct CDR3 sequences; about 94% are singletons and the top ten take approximately 0.27%. The CDR3 is 17 amino acids. Per the germline V gene, CDR1 is SGHRS and CDR2 is YFSETQ. V lost 5 bases to trimming and J lost 4 bases, with 25 bases between them. The V call is TRBV5-1, the J call TRBJ2-7; D call uncertain. The sample comprised CD8+ T cells from PBMCs. The sequence was obtained from a human donor in good health. Here the CDR3 DNA reads TGCGCCAGCAGGCCGAATCACGAGACGAACAGTCGGTACGAGCAGTACTTC. Translation gives CASRPNHETNSRYEQYF.